The entry below gives a single TCR beta chain sequence along with its context. In the study's own analysis: By means of reference gene primer amplification, nucleated cell counts were estimated. Generated by immunoSEQ multiplex PCR, the TCRdb table keeps only in-frame clones and is missing some. The V and J calls and clone size are taken from that table; D and trimming were inferred from the DNA. Altogether just under 50,000 clones are present, roughly 82% being singletons, with the ten largest covering around 8%. The data stem from a study of blood T cell repertoires in COVID-19. Study background: Sites in the United States, Italy and Spain provided acute and convalescent COVID-19 samples.

The CDR3 contains 14 residues. Germline CDR1 is LNHDA and CDR2 is SQIVND (reference sequence). Trimming took 3 bases from V and 3 from J, leaving 9 bases between them. V and J are TRBV19 and TRBJ1-5, with D hard to call. Material: peripheral blood. This receptor was obtained from a human donor in a cohort sampled during active COVID-19. This CDR3 reads CASSMVQNNQPQHF. CDR3 DNA sequence: TGTGCCAGTAGTATGGTCCAGAACAATCAGCCCCAGCATTTT. Combining the CDR3 with reference TRBV19 and TRBJ1-5 gives the whole variable domain DGGITQSPKYLFRKEGQNVTLSCEQNLNHDAMYWYRQDPGQGLRLIYYSQIVNDFQKGDIAEGYSVSREKKESFPLTVTSAQKNPTAFYLCASSMVQNNQPQHFGDGTRLSIL.